The 29 T cell receptor beta chains presented below share a single source sample, sequenced in a study of T-cell memory formation after mild COVID-19. TCRdb processed the 5' RACE reads anew with MiXCR; each CDR3 protein has one entry. The table lists under 200,000 distinct CDR3 sequences, about 9.9% of them singletons. Input material: PBMCs or a T cell subset sorted from them (not recorded which). All receptors come from a man younger than 35 who had mild COVID-19 (a few samples of this study predate the infection). Cell type and time point are not known.

This clonotype was seen once. V gene TRBV3-1 combines with J gene TRBJ2-5; unclear D gene. This CDR3 has 12 residues. V was clipped by 4 bases and J by 5 bases, with 8 bases between them. Germline V gene data show CDR1 as LGHDT and CDR2 as YNNKEL (reference sequence). The CDR3 reads CASSPHGETQYF. The CDR3 DNA sequence: TGTGCCAGCAGCCCGCACGGGGAGACCCAGTACTTC.

This clonotype was recorded a few times. The V call is TRBV6-6, the J call TRBJ2-7, with D tentatively TRBD2 (5 bases). CDR1 MNHNY and CDR2 SVGAGI come from the germline V gene (reference sequence). There are 13 residues in the CDR3. The germline V and J ends were trimmed by 2 bases and 7 bases, with 12 bases remaining between them. This CDR3 is CASSYGIPGEQYV. The CDR3 DNA follows: TGTGCCAGCAGTTACGGTATCCCGGGGGAGCAGTACGTC.

This clonotype was recorded a few times. The chain is built from TRBV6-8 and TRBJ2-1, with 7 bases aligning to TRBD2. J lost 6 bases, V lost 7 bases, and 3 bases had no gene match. Germline V gene data show CDR1 as MNHGY and CDR2 as SAAAGT. The CDR3 is made up of 12 amino acids. In nucleotides, the CDR3 is TGTGCCAGCACGGGAGGTCTCAATGAGCAGTTCTTC. This codes for CASTGGLNEQFF.

There are a few counts of this clonotype. The CDR3 nucleotides read TGTGCCAGCCCGGGACAGGAGAACACTGAAGCTTTCTTT. It specifies CASPGQENTEAFF. The chain is built from TRBV12-3 or TRBV12-4 and TRBJ1-1; 8 bases are shared with TRBD1. The CDR3 runs to 13 residues. V lost 8 bases, J lost 1 base, and 3 bases stayed unmatched.

This clonotype was seen more than once but under ten times. The J gene is TRBJ2-3, the V gene TRBV2; maybe TRBD2 (5 bases). From germline, CDR1 is SNHLY and CDR2 FYNNEI. V lost 5 bases to trimming and J lost 4 bases, with 19 bases between them. The CDR3 spans 16 residues. The CDR3 coding sequence is TGTGCCAGCAGTCCCGACTACACCCCCTCCGCAGATACGCAGTATTTT. Its protein product is CASSPDYTPSADTQYF.

The chain joins TRBV5-1 to TRBJ1-2; no definite D call. The germline V gene has CDR1 SGHRS and CDR2 YFSETQ. This CDR3 region has 14 residues. V was shortened by 6 bases and J by 0 bases, with 12 bases between the two germline ends. The CDR3 bases are TGCGCCAGCAACCAAGACGGGTCTAACTATGGCTACACCTTC. It encodes CASNQDGSNYGYTF.

This clonotype was observed many times. V is TRBV18 and J is TRBJ2-3; tentative D call: TRBD2 (6 bases). CDR3 size: 15 residues. CDR1 is KGHSH and CDR2 is LQKENI in the germline V gene. Deletions cut 0 bases from V and 3 bases from J, with 10 bases between. CDR3 sequence (DNA): TGTGCCAGCTCACCACCTAGAGGAGGGACAGATACGCAGTATTTT. This sequence encodes CASSPPRGGTDTQYF.

V gene TRBV7-8 combines with J gene TRBJ2-1; 8 nucleotides align to TRBD2. CDR3 size: 14 residues. Germline values: CDR1 SGHVS, CDR2 FQNEAQ. V shed 2 bases and J 8 bases; nucleotides not matched to a gene: 5. The CDR3 loop reads CASSLSRGADEQFF. The CDR3 region has the DNA TGTGCCAGCAGCTTATCGCGGGGGGCCGATGAGCAGTTCTTC.

This clonotype has a handful of counts. The genes are TRBV7-2 and TRBJ1-3; D is uncertain. The CDR3 contains 16 residues. The V and J ends lost 3 bases and 0 bases respectively, with 12 bases between them. CDR1 and CDR2 from the germline V gene are SGHTA and FQGNSA. In nucleotides, the CDR3 is TGTGCCAGCAGCTTTCACGACTGGAGCTCTGGAAACACCATATATTTT. Residues: CASSFHDWSSGNTIYF.

This clonotype was seen only a few times. The rearrangement uses TRBV5-1 and TRBJ1-2; a possible D gene is TRBD1 (6 bases). From germline, CDR1 is SGHRS and CDR2 YFSETQ. The ends were cut back, 5 bases at V and 6 bases at J, with 14 bases in the middle. This CDR3 contains 13 residues. The CDR3 region is CASSPDRTDGYTF. For the CDR3, the DNA is TGCGCCAGCAGTCCCGACAGGACGGATGGCTACACCTTC.

The CDR3: CASNTLAGLETQYF. The CDR3 DNA is TGTGCCAGCAATACTTTAGCGGGTCTGGAGACCCAGTACTTC. The chain combines TRBV6-6 with TRBJ2-5, with TRBD2 matching 7 bases. CDR3 length: 14 residues. V lost 7 bases and J lost 5; bases outside the gene matches: 10. Germline V lookup: CDR1 MNHNY, CDR2 SVGAGI (reference sequence).

This clonotype was detected many times. The chain uses TRBV4-1 and TRBJ1-3; D is unresolved. Germline V gene lookup returns CDR1 MGHRA and CDR2 YSYEKL. The CDR3 is 17 residues long. The V gene lost 4 bases and the J gene lost 1 base, with 17 bases spanning the gap. CDR3 amino acids: CASSPHLGYYSGNTIYF. CDR3 bases: TGCGCCAGCAGCCCCCACCTCGGATATTATTCTGGAAACACCATATATTTT.

Turning to this clonotype: One end of the junction varies from germline; a read error may be responsible. The chain is built from TRBV24-1 and TRBJ2-2; tentatively, D is TRBD1 (7 bases). This CDR3 region has 18 residues. Germline CDR1 and CDR2: KGHDR and SFDVKD. CDR3 sequence: CATSDSLLDRWDTGGLFF. Written as DNA, the CDR3 is TGTGCCACCAGTGATTCGCTCCTGGACAGGTGGGACACCGGGGGGCTGTTTTTT.

The chain links TRBV5-1 to TRBJ2-1; D may be TRBD1 (6 bases). The CDR3 runs 17 residues. Trimming stripped 0 bases from V and 0 bases from J, with 13 bases between. CDR1 SGHRS and CDR2 YFSETQ come from the germline V gene. CDR3 residues: CASSLGAGESSYNEQFF. CDR3 DNA: TGCGCCAGCAGCTTGGGGGCAGGGGAAAGCTCCTACAATGAGCAGTTCTTC.

CDR3 protein: CASSGTFNYGYTF. The DNA for the CDR3 is TGTGCCAGCAGTGGGACTTTCAACTATGGCTACACCTTC. V gene TRBV6-1 combines with J gene TRBJ1-2; D unresolved. Trimming cost V 4 bases and J 2 bases, with 8 bases left between them. CDR1 MNHNS and CDR2 SASEGT come from the germline V gene. This CDR3 contains 13 residues.

V is TRBV12-3 or TRBV12-4 and J is TRBJ1-5; D is ambiguous. V lost 3 bases, J lost 7 bases, and 7 bases lay in between. This CDR3 has 12 amino acids. Here the CDR3 DNA reads TGTGCCAGCAGTTTTTCTCCCCAGCCCCAGCATTTT. This encodes CASSFSPQPQHF.

J is TRBJ2-4 and V is TRBV5-1; D may be TRBD1 or TRBD2 (5 bases each). Deletions cut 3 bases from V and 0 bases from J, with 7 bases between. The germline gives CDR1 SGHRS, CDR2 YFSETQ. CDR3 length: 14 amino acids. Written as DNA, the CDR3 is TGCGCCAGCAGCTCCGGGACAGCCAAAAACATTCAGTACTTC. It translates to CASSSGTAKNIQYF.

This clonotype was found many times. The genes are TRBV7-9 and TRBJ1-2; D is unresolved. Trimming stripped 3 bases from V and 6 bases from J, with 8 bases between. From germline, CDR1 is SEHNR and CDR2 FQNEAQ (reference sequence). The CDR3 runs to 12 residues. The CDR3 region has the DNA TGTGCCAGCAGCTTCACCGGGGATGGCTACACCTTC. As protein: CASSFTGDGYTF.

The rearrangement links TRBV5-1 to TRBJ2-6, with 7 bases aligning to TRBD1. After removal of 3 bases from V and 4 bases from J, the junction contained 1 base not matched to a gene. Germline V CDR1 and CDR2: SGHRS, YFSETQ. This CDR3 spans 14 amino acids. CDR3 sequence reads: CASSSQGGANVLTF. The CDR3, as DNA: TGCGCCAGCAGCTCACAGGGGGGGGCCAACGTCCTGACTTTC.

The sample holds many counts of this clonotype. As DNA, the CDR3 is TGTGCCAGCAGTGAAGGCAGGGGGTACAATCAGCCCCAGCATTTT. This translates into CASSEGRGYNQPQHF. The gene calls are TRBV6-1 and TRBJ1-5; 7 positions agree with TRBD1. This CDR3 has 15 residues. Germline-derived CDR1 and CDR2 are MNHNS and SASEGT. The ends lost 1 base at V and 3 bases at J; junction bases unmatched: 3.

Ten or more counts support this clonotype. The chain employs TRBV5-1 and TRBJ2-4; 10 bases line up with TRBD2. V shed 4 bases, J shed 0 bases, and the junction held 4 bases outside the gene matches. The CDR3 covers 16 residues. Per germline, CDR1 SGHRS and CDR2 YFSETQ. CDR3 coding DNA: TGCGCCAGCAGCGAGAGCGGGGGGGGAGCCAAAAACATTCAGTACTTC. Translated, it gives CASSESGGGAKNIQYF. The whole variable domain, filled in from reference TRBV5-1 and TRBJ2-4, reads KAGVTQTPRYLIKTRGQQVTLSCSPISGHRSVSWYQQTPGQGLQFLFEYFSETQRNKGNFPGRFSGRQFSNSRSEMNVSTLELGDSALYLCASSESGGGAKNIQYFGAGTRLSVL.

In its sample, this clonotype was seen a few times. This chain links TRBV7-2 with TRBJ2-3; 7 positions agree with TRBD1. CDR3 length: 15 amino acids. Germline trimming cut 5 bases from V and 3 bases from J; bases unmatched to any gene: 8. CDR1 is SGHTA, CDR2 FQGNSA, per germline. For the CDR3, the DNA is TGTGCCAGCAGCCCTGACAGGGTGAGGACAGATACGCAGTATTTT. This sequence encodes CASSPDRVRTDTQYF.

J is TRBJ1-2 and V is TRBV20-1; possible D gene TRBD1, 6 bases. Per germline, CDR1 DFQATT and CDR2 SNEGSKA (reference sequence). V lost 5 bases to trimming and J lost 3 bases, with 13 bases between them. This CDR3 has 13 amino acids. DNA for the CDR3: TGCAGTGCTCATCAATCAGGGGACTATGGCTACACCTTC. It yields the protein CSAHQSGDYGYTF.

This clonotype was observed a handful of times. The V gene is TRBV5-1, the J gene TRBJ1-4; D is undetermined. The CDR3 is made up of 15 amino acids. Germline V gene sequence: CDR1 SGHRS, CDR2 YFSETQ. V lost 2 bases and J 0 bases, leaving 8 bases between the germline ends. The CDR3 loop is CASSFRRATNEKLFF. CDR3 sequence (DNA): TGCGCCAGCAGCTTCCGGAGGGCAACTAATGAAAAACTGTTTTTT. The full variable domain, rest sourced from reference TRBV5-1 and TRBJ1-4, is KAGVTQTPRYLIKTRGQQVTLSCSPISGHRSVSWYQQTPGQGLQFLFEYFSETQRNKGNFPGRFSGRQFSNSRSEMNVSTLELGDSALYLCASSFRRATNEKLFFGSGTQLSVL.

In this sample, this clonotype turned up a few times. This chain connects TRBV20-1 to TRBJ2-5; D ambiguous. The CDR3 covers 11 residues. Germline V gene lookup returns CDR1 DFQATT and CDR2 SNEGSKA (reference sequence). Trimming took 3 bases from V and 1 from J, leaving 3 bases between them. CDR3 loop: CSASIQETQYF. The CDR3 nucleotides read TGCAGTGCTAGCATCCAAGAGACCCAGTACTTC.

The rearrangement joins TRBV11-2 to TRBJ2-1, with D unresolved. CDR1 and CDR2 from the germline V gene are SGHAT and FQNNGV. Between the trimmed V and J ends, which lost 1 base and 3 bases, there was a span of 7 bases. There are 14 residues in the CDR3. DNA for the CDR3: TGTGCCAGCAGCTTAGGGTGGGTCTACAATGAGCAGTTCTTC. As protein: CASSLGWVYNEQFF.

The CDR3 here is CASSRTRNTGELFF. The CDR3 DNA reads as TGCGCCAGCAGCCGGACTCGGAACACCGGGGAGCTGTTTTTT. This rearrangement joins TRBV5-1 to TRBJ2-2, with TRBD2 as a possible D gene (5 bases). V shed 4 bases and J shed 1 base, with 8 bases lying between them. The CDR3 covers 14 residues. Germline V gene lookup returns CDR1 SGHRS and CDR2 YFSETQ.

This clonotype was counted many times. The rearrangement joins TRBV12-3 or TRBV12-4 to TRBJ2-2; no firm D call. Trimming removed 3 bases at V and 2 bases at J, with 7 bases between. The CDR3 is 14 residues long. This CDR3 is CASSFGLNTGELFF. CDR3 in DNA: TGTGCCAGCAGTTTCGGCTTAAACACCGGGGAGCTGTTTTTT.

This clonotype has only a few counts. The chain recombines TRBV7-2 with TRBJ1-2, with D hard to call. Germline lookup yields CDR1 SGHTA and CDR2 FQGNSA. V lost 4 bases and J lost 7, with 19 bases in between. The length of the CDR3 is 15 residues. The CDR3 loop is CASSSGRRRPFGYTF. CDR3 DNA sequence: TGTGCCAGCAGCTCGGGCCGGCGGAGGCCCTTTGGCTACACCTTC.